The clone carrying this TCR beta chain appeared once. The CDR3 sequence is 15 residues long. V trimming: 5 bases; J trimming: 4 bases; junction bases outside the gene matches: 5. Germline CDR1 MNHEY, CDR2 SVGEGT. This sample stems from a study of blood T cell repertoires in COVID-19. Only in-frame clones appear in the TCRdb table, and some are missing; sequencing was by immunoSEQ multiplex PCR. The sample contains roughly 120,000 clones, approximately 84% of which appear only once. The sample comprised peripheral blood. This rearrangement joins TRBV6-2 or TRBV6-3 to TRBJ2-1; 10 bases agree with TRBD2. The TCR sequence derives from a man aged 50 to 60 with acute or convalescent COVID-19. DNA for the CDR3: TGTGCCAGCAGTGCTCCGACTAGCGGGTACAATGAGCAGTTCTTC. It specifies CASSAPTSGYNEQFF.